This TCR beta chain was found in a study of blood T cell repertoires in COVID-19. Overall study context: Nucleic acid was either cDNA or gDNA, and it came from T cells, B-cell-depleted T cells, or PBMCs.

In the original processing: How many nucleated cells were present was estimated from reference gene primer amplification. Assay: immunoSEQ multiplex PCR; the TCRdb copy retains only in-frame clones and omits some. V and J calls and clone size come straight from that table; D and trimming were deduced from the DNA. The sample holds roughly 100,000 clones, 79% seen once. This clone has a single count. Per germline, CDR1 LGHDT and CDR2 YNNKEL (reference sequence). The ends were cut back, 4 bases at V and 16 bases at J, with 17 bases in the middle. The CDR3 contains 12 residues. Sample: peripheral blood. The chain recombines TRBV3-1 (or the pseudogene TRBV3-2) with TRBJ1-5; the D is unclear. This sequence originates from a woman of 80 years or more with active or convalescent COVID-19. The CDR3 spells CASSLGGLARHF. The CDR3 nucleotides read TGTGCCAGCAGCCTTGGTGGTCTCGCGCGACATTTT.